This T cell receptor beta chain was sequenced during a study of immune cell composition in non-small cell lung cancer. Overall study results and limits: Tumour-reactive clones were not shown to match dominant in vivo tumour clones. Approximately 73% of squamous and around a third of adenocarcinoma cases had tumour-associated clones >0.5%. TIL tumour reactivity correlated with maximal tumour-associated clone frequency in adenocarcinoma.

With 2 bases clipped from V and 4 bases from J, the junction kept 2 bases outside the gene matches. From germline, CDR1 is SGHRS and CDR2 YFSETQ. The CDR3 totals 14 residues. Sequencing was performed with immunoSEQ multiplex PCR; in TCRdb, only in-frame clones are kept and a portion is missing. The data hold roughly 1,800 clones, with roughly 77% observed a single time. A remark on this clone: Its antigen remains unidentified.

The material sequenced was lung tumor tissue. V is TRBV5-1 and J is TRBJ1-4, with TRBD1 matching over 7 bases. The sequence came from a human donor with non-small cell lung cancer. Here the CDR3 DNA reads TGCGCCAGCAGCTTACAGGGGTATAATGAAAAACTGTTTTTT. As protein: CASSLQGYNEKLFF.